This TCR beta chain came from a study of blood T cell repertoires in COVID-19. Overall study context: T cells, B-cell-depleted T cells, or PBMCs supplied cDNA or gDNA.

In the authors' workflow: Using reference gene primer amplification, nucleated cell counts were estimated. Profiling relied on immunoSEQ multiplex PCR, and the TCRdb table lists in-frame clones only, not all of them. V, J and clone size are those of that table, while D and trimming were read from the DNA. The sample contains around 260,000 clones, under 90% of which appear only once. This clonotype was sampled from a woman aged 50 to 60 who had recovered from COVID-19. The sequenced sample consisted of peripheral blood.

The CDR3 reads CASSTQGAADTQYF. The CDR3 DNA reads as TGTGCCAGCAGCACACAGGGGGCAGCAGATACGCAGTATTTT. V is TRBV5-4 and J is TRBJ2-3, with 9 bases identical to TRBD1. CDR1 is SGHNT and CDR2 is YYREEE in the germline V gene (reference sequence). Unmatched junction bases numbered 4, after V lost 4 bases and J lost 4 bases. The CDR3 is 14 residues long.